One sample yielded the 13 T cell receptor beta chains listed below, sequenced in a study of cytomegalovirus exposure and HLA in healthy donors (TCRdb year 2017). Library preparation used the immunoSEQ multiplex PCR assay. A mixture of 60 forward primers for TCR Vbeta segments and 13 reverse primers for TCR Jbeta segments was used in the multiplex PCR. Entries here come from immuneACCESS through TCRdb and include only in-frame sequences with V and J called. Some clones fail to appear in such tables; in the studies checked, an unresolved V gene covers under half of the shortfall, and the cause of the remainder is unknown. This sample is represented by 50,000 or so clones; 65% to 80% of them were singletons. Clones ranked in the top ten supply about a third of the sample. The sample was PBMCs. The receptors here all came from a middle-aged man in good health and CMV-seropositive.

The genes are TRBV4-1 and TRBJ2-5; 9 nucleotides match TRBD1. Germline CDR1 MGHRA, CDR2 YSYEKL. Trimming cost V 0 bases and J 5 bases; bases outside gene matches: 7. The CDR3 length is 16 residues. The CDR3 is CASSQDPGQGRETQYF. CDR3 in DNA: TGCGCCAGCAGCCAAGACCCGGGACAGGGCAGGGAGACCCAGTACTTC.

V gene TRBV6-6 combines with J gene TRBJ1-2; unclear D gene. The germline V gene encodes CDR1 MNHNY and CDR2 SVGAGI (reference sequence). There are 14 residues in the CDR3. Trimming cost V 6 bases and J 0 bases, with 11 bases left between them. Here the CDR3 reads CASRVTSTNYGYTF. The CDR3 DNA reads as TGTGCCAGCAGGGTGACTTCTACTAACTATGGCTACACCTTC.

The chain couples TRBV4-1 to TRBJ2-1; 7 bases match TRBD1. This CDR3 region has 14 residues. V was pared by 6 bases and J by 8 bases, with 10 bases of the junction left unmatched. Germline CDR1 and CDR2: MGHRA and YSYEKL. The CDR3 coding sequence is TGCGCCAGCAGACCTCCGGGACAGAAGTATGAGCAGTTCTTC. This codes for CASRPPGQKYEQFF.

The chain has TRBV27 and TRBJ2-7; 7 positions match TRBD1. With 0 bases clipped from V and 2 bases from J, the junction kept 4 bases outside the gene matches. CDR3 size: 15 residues. Per the germline V gene, CDR1 is MNHEY and CDR2 is SMNVEV (reference sequence). The CDR3 region is CASSLSPGQTYEQYF. CDR3 nucleotides: TGTGCCAGCAGTTTATCCCCGGGACAGACCTACGAGCAGTACTTC.

This clone occurred a few times. This chain joins TRBV2 and TRBJ1-5; no clear D. The CDR3 covers 14 residues. Germline lookup yields CDR1 SNHLY and CDR2 FYNNEI. Trimming took 3 bases from V and 3 from J, leaving 9 bases between them. The CDR3 nucleotides are TGTGCCAGCAGTGATTGGGCAGTCAATCAGCCCCAGCATTTT. As protein: CASSDWAVNQPQHF.

This rearrangement joins TRBV18 to TRBJ2-2, with D uncertain. V shed 6 bases and J shed 7 bases, with 12 bases lying between them. The CDR3 covers 13 residues. CDR1 KGHSH and CDR2 LQKENI come from the germline V gene. CDR3 sequence reads: CASSPGLYGELFF. The CDR3 DNA sequence: TGTGCCAGCTCTCCGGGTCTTTACGGGGAGCTGTTTTTT.

The V and J genes are TRBV5-1 and TRBJ1-4; D unresolved. Trimming removed 2 bases from V and 4 bases from J, with 9 bases in between. CDR3 length: 14 residues. Germline V gene sequence: CDR1 SGHRS, CDR2 YFSETQ. The chain's CDR3 is CASSLGANNEKLFF. The CDR3, as DNA: TGCGCCAGCAGCTTAGGAGCTAATAATGAAAAACTGTTTTTT.

The rearrangement joins TRBV7-9 to TRBJ1-2; tentatively, D is TRBD1 (6 bases). The V and J ends lost 2 bases and 6 bases respectively, with 16 bases between them. CDR3 length: 15 residues. Per the germline V gene, CDR1 is SEHNR and CDR2 is FQNEAQ (reference sequence). CDR3 protein: CASSLPQGLPHGYTF. CDR3 coding DNA: TGTGCCAGCAGCTTACCCCAGGGGCTGCCCCATGGCTACACCTTC.

This clone was found a few times. The chain carries TRBV4-2 and TRBJ2-1; possibly TRBD2 for D (6 bases). The CDR3 loop spans 14 amino acids. CDR1 LGHNA and CDR2 YNFKEQ come from the germline V gene. The V end was cut by 4 bases, the J end by 7 bases, with 14 bases between. Written as DNA, the CDR3 is TGTGCCAGCAGCCCGACTAGAGGGGAAAATGAGCAGTTCTTC. This sequence encodes CASSPTRGENEQFF.

The rearrangement links TRBV5-1 to TRBJ2-3, with D possibly matching TRBD2 (6 bases). V lost 7 bases and J 6 bases, leaving 15 bases between the germline ends. Germline loops: CDR1 SGHRS, CDR2 YFSETQ. The CDR3 length is 13 residues. The CDR3 DNA reads TGCGCCAGCGGGAGCGGGTCCGGGGATACGCAGTATTTT. Its translation is CASGSGSGDTQYF. The full variable domain, completed using reference TRBV5-1 and TRBJ2-3, is KAGVTQTPRYLIKTRGQQVTLSCSPISGHRSVSWYQQTPGQGLQFLFEYFSETQRNKGNFPGRFSGRQFSNSRSEMNVSTLELGDSALYLCASGSGSGDTQYFGPGTRLTVL.

This clone was detected only a few times. V gene TRBV7-9 combines with J gene TRBJ1-5; 7 positions agree with TRBD1. The CDR3 has 18 amino acids. Germline lookup yields CDR1 SEHNR and CDR2 FQNEAQ (reference sequence). V shed 4 bases and J 0 bases; nucleotides not matched to a gene: 12. CDR3 in DNA: TGTGCCAGCAGCTGGGGGACAGTCACCTCTTTTAGCAATCAGCCCCAGCATTTT. As protein: CASSWGTVTSFSNQPQHF. The whole variable domain, remainder taken from reference TRBV7-9 and TRBJ1-5, is DTGVSQNPRHKITKRGQNVTFRCDPISEHNRLYWYRQTLGQGPEFLTYFQNEAQLEKSRLLSDRFSAERPKGSFSTLEIQRTEQGDSAMYLCASSWGTVTSFSNQPQHFGDGTRLSIL.

The CDR3 reads CASSDGNQPQHF. For the CDR3, the DNA is TGTGCCAGCAGTGACGGGAATCAGCCCCAGCATTTT. This rearrangement joins TRBV6-5 to TRBJ1-5; D gene uncertain. The V gene lost 5 bases and the J gene lost 4 bases, with 6 bases spanning the gap. In germline, CDR1 is MNHEY, CDR2 SVGAGI. The CDR3 consists of 12 residues.

This chain joins TRBV6-1 and TRBJ1-6, with 8 positions matching TRBD1. From germline, CDR1 is MNHNS and CDR2 SASEGT. The junction had 12 bases not matched to a gene; V was cut back by 4 bases and J by 4 bases. This CDR3 is built from 18 residues. DNA for the CDR3: TGTGCCAGCAGTGCCCGGGATGGGGACAGGCAATATAATTCACCCCTCCACTTT. It specifies CASSARDGDRQYNSPLHF.